This T cell receptor beta chain was recorded in a study of cytomegalovirus exposure and HLA in healthy donors. As for the study in general: Earlier work reported 95 million to 130 million unique TCR beta sequences from 150 million to 200 million T cells. Assignment to the Caucasian-associated ancestry cluster applied to more than 75% of the approximately 390 genotyped donors.

General study findings and limits: Later analysis revealed greater clonal expansion in HLA-associated TCR beta chains than in equally common others.

The study ran its PCR with 60 Vbeta and 13 Jbeta primers. The table came from immunoSEQ multiplex PCR; TCRdb's copy has only in-frame clones and leaves some out. The sample yields around 190,000 clones, roughly 84% seen once. As for this clone: What it binds is unknown.

This CDR3 spans 15 amino acids. Germline V gene data show CDR1 as KGHSH and CDR2 as LQKENI. V shed 6 bases and J 3 bases; nucleotides not matched to a gene: 6. The TCR was taken from a girl aged 2 to 9 in good health and CMV-seropositive. V is TRBV18 and J is TRBJ2-7, with 12 nucleotides matching TRBD1. Specimen: PBMCs. The CDR3 here is CASSIGTGGNYEQYF. The CDR3 bases are TGTGCCAGCTCTATCGGGACAGGGGGCAACTACGAGCAGTACTTC.